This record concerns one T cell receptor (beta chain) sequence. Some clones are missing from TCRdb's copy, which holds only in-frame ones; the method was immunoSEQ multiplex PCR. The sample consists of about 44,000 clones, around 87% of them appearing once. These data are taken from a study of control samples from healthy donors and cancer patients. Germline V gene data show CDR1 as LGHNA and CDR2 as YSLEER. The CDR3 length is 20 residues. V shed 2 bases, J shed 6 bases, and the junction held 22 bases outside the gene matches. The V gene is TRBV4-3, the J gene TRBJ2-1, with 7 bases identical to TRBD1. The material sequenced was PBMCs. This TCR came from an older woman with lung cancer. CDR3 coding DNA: TGCGCCAGCAGCCAAATGTGGGTCGTCGCCGAGGGGGCGCGGGTCAATGAGCAGTTCTTC. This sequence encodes CASSQMWVVAEGARVNEQFF.